The subject of this entry is one T cell receptor beta chain. TCRdb keeps only in-frame clones here, not all; method: immunoSEQ multiplex PCR. The sample has 22,000 or so clones, less than 90% seen once; the top ten hold around 29%. The data originate from a study of OX40 agonist ivuxolimab in advanced cancers. Study details: 30% to 40% of patients had received prior checkpoint inhibitor therapy.

Per the germline V gene, CDR1 is SNHLY and CDR2 is FYNNEI. The CDR3 consists of 12 residues. V lost 0 bases and J 3 bases, leaving 3 bases between the germline ends. The V and J genes are TRBV2 and TRBJ2-7; no definite D call. This TCR was recovered from an adult with an advanced solid tumor such as melanoma, head and neck, liver or kidney cancer. Sample: CD4+ or CD8+ T cells sorted from blood, taken in a trial of the OX40 agonist ivuxolimab. The CDR3 DNA follows: TGTGCCAGCAGTGAAGCCCTCTACGAGCAGTACTTC. This translates into CASSEALYEQYF.